This T cell receptor beta chain comes out of a study of blood T cell repertoires in COVID-19. Overall study context: PBMCs, B-cell-depleted T cells, or T cells provided the cDNA or gDNA that made up the material.

The method was immunoSEQ multiplex PCR; TCRdb's version includes in-frame clones alone and lacks a portion of them. The sample holds hundreds of thousands of clones, 85% seen once. Germline V gene sequence: CDR1 LGHDT, CDR2 YNNKEL (reference sequence). The CDR3 runs 14 residues. The J segment lost 0 bases and the V segment lost 5 bases, leaving 3 bases of the junction unmatched. Enrolment of Seattle patients took place during active infection, and they were followed longitudinally. The chain combines TRBV3-1 (or the pseudogene TRBV3-2) with TRBJ1-1, with 7 bases identical to TRBD1. The receptor's source is a man aged 50-59 years with COVID-19, enrolled during active disease. What was sequenced was peripheral blood. CDR3 DNA sequence: TGTGCCAGCAGCACGGGACAGTTGAACACTGAAGCTTTCTTT. As protein: CASSTGQLNTEAFF.